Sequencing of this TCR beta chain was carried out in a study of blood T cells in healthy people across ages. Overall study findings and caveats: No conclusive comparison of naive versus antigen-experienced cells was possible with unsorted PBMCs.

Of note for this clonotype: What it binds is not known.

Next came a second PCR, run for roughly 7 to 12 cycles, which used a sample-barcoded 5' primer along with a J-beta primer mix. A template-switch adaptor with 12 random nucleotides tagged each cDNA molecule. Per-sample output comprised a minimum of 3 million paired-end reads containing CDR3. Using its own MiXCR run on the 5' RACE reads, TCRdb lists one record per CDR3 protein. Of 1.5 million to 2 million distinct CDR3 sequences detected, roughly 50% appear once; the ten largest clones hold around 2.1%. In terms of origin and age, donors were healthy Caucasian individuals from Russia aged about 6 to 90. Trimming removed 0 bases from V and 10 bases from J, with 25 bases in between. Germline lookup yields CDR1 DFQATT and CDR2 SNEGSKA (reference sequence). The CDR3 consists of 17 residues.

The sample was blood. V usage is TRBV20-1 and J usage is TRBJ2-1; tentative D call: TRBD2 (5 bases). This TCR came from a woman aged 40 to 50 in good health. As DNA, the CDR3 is TGCAGTGCTAGAGATGGGAGTGTAGGGAACGCAGTTCCAGAGCAGTTCTTC. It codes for CSARDGSVGNAVPEQFF.